The rows below give T cell receptor beta chains drawn from one sample of a study of response to subunit inactivated influenza vaccine. TCRdb ran MiXCR on the RT-PCR reads and lists one entry per CDR3 protein. Of approximately 500,000 distinct CDR3 sequences listed, 11% to 15% are singletons. This specimen consisted of PBMCs from blood, obtained less than 13 days after vaccination. Every receptor here comes from a man aged 50 to 59 who received an inactivated influenza vaccine. Both conserved end residues are part of each CDR3. Each record gives: CDR3 length, D gene, V gene, J gene, clone size, CDR3 protein, CDR3 DNA. D genes are given only for firm matches. Only part of the rows carry a size: once, few, many, or a class if the clone is expanded.

CDR3 length: 14
D gene: -
V gene: TRBV20-1
J gene: TRBJ2-2
clone size: -
CDR3 protein: CSAAGTSNTGELFF
CDR3 DNA: TGCAGTGCAGCAGGGACCTCGAACACCGGGGAGCTGTTTTTT

CDR3 length: 13
D gene: -
V gene: TRBV30
J gene: TRBJ2-3
clone size: few
CDR3 protein: CAWSVRLTDTQYF
CDR3 DNA: TGTGCCTGGAGTGTAAGATTGACGGATACGCAGTATTTT

CDR3 length: 15
D gene: -
V gene: TRBV20-1
J gene: TRBJ1-5
clone size: few
CDR3 protein: CSASRAELSNQPQHF
CDR3 DNA: TGCAGTGCTAGCCGGGCCGAACTTAGCAATCAGCCCCAGCATTTT

CDR3 length: 15
D gene: -
V gene: TRBV7-2
J gene: TRBJ2-7
clone size: -
CDR3 protein: CASSFGPSSSYEQYF
CDR3 DNA: TGTGCCAGCAGCTTCGGACCCTCAAGCTCCTACGAGCAGTACTTC

CDR3 length: 15
D gene: -
V gene: TRBV27
J gene: TRBJ2-5
clone size: once
CDR3 protein: CASSALGSPQETQYF
CDR3 DNA: TGTGCCAGCAGTGCTCTCGGGAGCCCACAAGAGACCCAGTACTTC

CDR3 length: 15
D gene: TRBD1
V gene: TRBV5-6
J gene: TRBJ2-7
clone size: -
CDR3 protein: CASSLYWARGLEQYF
CDR3 DNA: TGTGCCAGCAGCTTGTATTGGGCCAGGGGGTTGGAGCAGTACTTC

CDR3 length: 15
D gene: TRBD1
V gene: TRBV12-3/TRBV12-4
J gene: TRBJ1-3
clone size: -
CDR3 protein: CASRRTGGRGNTIYF
CDR3 DNA: TGTGCCAGCAGGCGGACAGGGGGCCGTGGAAACACCATATATTTT

CDR3 length: 14
D gene: TRBD1
V gene: TRBV6-1
J gene: TRBJ1-5
clone size: medium-sized
CDR3 protein: CASINRQGWNPQHF
CDR3 DNA: TGTGCCAGCATAAACCGACAGGGGTGGAATCCCCAGCATTTT

CDR3 length: 15
D gene: TRBD1
V gene: TRBV7-2
J gene: TRBJ2-7
clone size: -
CDR3 protein: CASSLRDRGAYEQYF
CDR3 DNA: TGTGCCAGCAGCTTGAGGGACAGGGGAGCCTACGAGCAGTACTTC

CDR3 length: 14
D gene: TRBD1
V gene: TRBV7-9
J gene: TRBJ1-4
clone size: few
CDR3 protein: CASSPGTADEKLFF
CDR3 DNA: TGTGCCAGCAGCCCCGGGACAGCGGATGAAAAACTGTTTTTT

CDR3 length: 15
D gene: TRBD1
V gene: TRBV7-2
J gene: TRBJ1-4
clone size: few
CDR3 protein: CASSFAGTANEKLFF
CDR3 DNA: TGTGCCAGCAGCTTCGCCGGGACAGCTAATGAAAAACTGTTTTTT

CDR3 length: 13
D gene: TRBD1
V gene: TRBV2
J gene: TRBJ2-5
clone size: few
CDR3 protein: CAARDRAVETQYF
CDR3 DNA: TGTGCCGCCCGGGACAGGGCCGTAGAGACCCAGTACTTC

CDR3 length: 12
D gene: -
V gene: TRBV20-1
J gene: TRBJ2-7
clone size: -
CDR3 protein: CSARDQLGEQYF
CDR3 DNA: TGCAGTGCTAGAGATCAACTAGGCGAGCAGTACTTC

CDR3 length: 14
D gene: -
V gene: TRBV18
J gene: TRBJ2-5
clone size: -
CDR3 protein: CASSPGGLQETQYF
CDR3 DNA: TGTGCCAGCTCACCAGGGGGGCTCCAAGAGACCCAGTACTTC

CDR3 length: 16
D gene: TRBD2
V gene: TRBV18
J gene: TRBJ2-1
clone size: -
CDR3 protein: CASSPLADSGMNEQFF
CDR3 DNA: TGTGCCAGCTCACCCCTAGCGGATAGTGGAATGAATGAGCAGTTCTTC

CDR3 length: 15
D gene: -
V gene: TRBV2
J gene: TRBJ1-6
clone size: -
CDR3 protein: CASSEQESHNSPLHF
CDR3 DNA: TGTGCCAGCAGTGAACAGGAGTCTCATAATTCACCCCTCCACTTT

CDR3 length: 15
D gene: TRBD1
V gene: TRBV7-9
J gene: TRBJ2-7
clone size: few
CDR3 protein: CASSPKQGPGYEQYF
CDR3 DNA: TGTGCCAGCAGCCCCAAACAGGGGCCGGGCTACGAGCAGTACTTC

CDR3 length: 15
D gene: -
V gene: TRBV7-8
J gene: TRBJ2-2
clone size: -
CDR3 protein: CASSLGGAFTGELFF
CDR3 DNA: TGTGCCAGCAGCTTAGGAGGGGCGTTCACCGGGGAGCTGTTTTTT

CDR3 length: 17
D gene: TRBD2
V gene: TRBV7-2
J gene: TRBJ2-3
clone size: few
CDR3 protein: CASSLASGGAGADTQYF
CDR3 DNA: TGTGCCAGCAGCTTAGCTAGCGGGGGGGCCGGGGCAGATACGCAGTATTTT

CDR3 length: 13
D gene: -
V gene: TRBV7-2
J gene: TRBJ2-5
clone size: -
CDR3 protein: CASSLFIGETQYF
CDR3 DNA: TGTGCCAGCAGCTTATTTATCGGGGAGACCCAGTACTTC

CDR3 length: 17
D gene: -
V gene: TRBV6-2/TRBV6-3
J gene: TRBJ2-1
clone size: -
CDR3 protein: CASSPVGSGLSYNEQFF
CDR3 DNA: TGTGCCAGCAGCCCCGTGGGAAGCGGGCTATCCTACAATGAGCAGTTCTTC

CDR3 length: 15
D gene: TRBD2
V gene: TRBV15
J gene: TRBJ2-1
clone size: -
CDR3 protein: CATRPRGLAGGPGFF
CDR3 DNA: TGTGCCACCAGGCCTCGGGGACTAGCGGGAGGGCCGGGATTCTTC

CDR3 length: 14
D gene: -
V gene: TRBV7-2
J gene: TRBJ1-1
clone size: many
CDR3 protein: CASSLGPGGTEAFF
CDR3 DNA: TGTGCCAGCAGCTTAGGACCGGGAGGAACTGAAGCTTTCTTT

CDR3 length: 14
D gene: TRBD1
V gene: TRBV6-2/TRBV6-3
J gene: TRBJ2-1
clone size: -
CDR3 protein: CASSYSRTGNEQFF
CDR3 DNA: TGTGCCAGCAGTTACTCTCGGACAGGCAATGAGCAGTTCTTC

CDR3 length: 19
D gene: TRBD2
V gene: TRBV20-1
J gene: TRBJ2-6
clone size: -
CDR3 protein: CSARDGTSGRISGANVLTF
CDR3 DNA: TGCAGTGCTAGAGATGGGACTAGCGGGAGGATCTCTGGGGCCAACGTCCTGACTTTC

CDR3 length: 13
D gene: -
V gene: TRBV20-1
J gene: TRBJ1-1
clone size: -
CDR3 protein: CSAPWGRNTEAFF
CDR3 DNA: TGCAGTGCTCCTTGGGGCAGGAACACTGAAGCTTTCTTT

CDR3 length: 13
D gene: -
V gene: TRBV2
J gene: TRBJ2-5
clone size: many
CDR3 protein: CASNTGPVETQYF
CDR3 DNA: TGTGCCAGCAATACGGGGCCGGTGGAGACCCAGTACTTC

CDR3 length: 15
D gene: -
V gene: TRBV12-3/TRBV12-4
J gene: TRBJ2-3
clone size: -
CDR3 protein: CASSFAGAPTDTQYF
CDR3 DNA: TGTGCCAGCAGTTTCGCGGGGGCGCCCACAGATACGCAGTATTTT

CDR3 length: 14
D gene: -
V gene: TRBV19
J gene: TRBJ2-3
clone size: -
CDR3 protein: CASSISGRPDTQYF
CDR3 DNA: TGTGCCAGTAGTATCTCGGGGCGGCCGGATACGCAGTATTTT

CDR3 length: 16
D gene: TRBD2
V gene: TRBV4-2
J gene: TRBJ2-7
clone size: few
CDR3 protein: CASSLGTMALTGEQYF
CDR3 DNA: TGTGCCAGCAGCTTAGGGACTATGGCTTTAACGGGCGAGCAGTACTTC

CDR3 length: 19
D gene: TRBD1
V gene: TRBV11-1
J gene: TRBJ2-1
clone size: -
CDR3 protein: CASSPNRGDPISSYNEQFF
CDR3 DNA: TGTGCCAGCAGCCCTAACAGGGGGGACCCCATTAGCTCCTACAATGAGCAGTTCTTC

CDR3 length: 13
D gene: -
V gene: TRBV19
J gene: TRBJ1-2
clone size: -
CDR3 protein: CASSVVPDYGYTF
CDR3 DNA: TGTGCCAGTAGTGTAGTACCAGACTATGGCTACACCTTC

CDR3 length: 14
D gene: TRBD1
V gene: TRBV5-1
J gene: TRBJ2-5
clone size: -
CDR3 protein: CASSWDRLQETQYF
CDR3 DNA: TGCGCCAGCAGCTGGGACAGACTCCAAGAGACCCAGTACTTC

CDR3 length: 14
D gene: TRBD2
V gene: TRBV20-1
J gene: TRBJ2-7
clone size: -
CDR3 protein: CSASRPGGVYEQYF
CDR3 DNA: TGCAGTGCTAGTCGTCCGGGGGGGGTCTACGAGCAGTACTTC

CDR3 length: 14
D gene: -
V gene: TRBV5-1
J gene: TRBJ2-5
clone size: -
CDR3 protein: CASSPAGSDETQYF
CDR3 DNA: TGCGCCAGCAGTCCCGCCGGGAGCGACGAGACCCAGTACTTC

CDR3 length: 12
D gene: -
V gene: TRBV10-3
J gene: TRBJ1-2
clone size: -
CDR3 protein: CAISGEIYGYTF
CDR3 DNA: TGTGCCATCAGTGGAGAAATCTATGGCTACACCTTC

CDR3 length: 16
D gene: -
V gene: TRBV7-2
J gene: TRBJ2-3
clone size: few
CDR3 protein: CASSLDRGPSTDTQYF
CDR3 DNA: TGTGCCAGCAGCTTAGATCGAGGACCCTCCACAGATACGCAGTATTTT

CDR3 length: 16
D gene: -
V gene: TRBV4-3
J gene: TRBJ2-7
clone size: -
CDR3 protein: CASSQDSGARTYEQYF
CDR3 DNA: TGCGCCAGCAGCCAAGATTCAGGGGCGCGGACCTACGAGCAGTACTTC

CDR3 length: 16
D gene: -
V gene: TRBV15
J gene: TRBJ2-3
clone size: -
CDR3 protein: CATSRVHPLGADTQYF
CDR3 DNA: TGTGCCACCAGCAGAGTTCACCCATTAGGGGCAGATACGCAGTATTTT

CDR3 length: 14
D gene: -
V gene: TRBV11-2
J gene: TRBJ2-1
clone size: -
CDR3 protein: CASSSRRSYNEQFF
CDR3 DNA: TGTGCCAGCAGCTCACGAAGGTCCTACAATGAGCAGTTCTTC

CDR3 length: 15
D gene: -
V gene: TRBV7-2
J gene: TRBJ2-5
clone size: -
CDR3 protein: CASSLGRTFQETQYF
CDR3 DNA: TGTGCCAGCAGCTTGGGCCGGACTTTCCAAGAGACCCAGTACTTC

CDR3 length: 14
D gene: -
V gene: TRBV3-1
J gene: TRBJ2-3
clone size: -
CDR3 protein: CASSHSIEVDTQYF
CDR3 DNA: TGTGCCAGCAGCCACTCCATCGAGGTTGATACGCAGTATTTT

CDR3 length: 16
D gene: TRBD2
V gene: TRBV29-1
J gene: TRBJ2-5
clone size: few
CDR3 protein: CSVSTSGRAGGETQYF
CDR3 DNA: TGCAGCGTCTCAACTAGCGGGAGGGCCGGTGGTGAGACCCAGTACTTC

CDR3 length: 14
D gene: -
V gene: TRBV20-1
J gene: TRBJ1-1
clone size: many
CDR3 protein: CSAKTGHLNTEAFF
CDR3 DNA: TGCAGTGCTAAAACGGGACACTTGAACACTGAAGCTTTCTTT

CDR3 length: 15
D gene: TRBD1
V gene: TRBV12-3/TRBV12-4
J gene: TRBJ2-3
clone size: -
CDR3 protein: CASSPGTGDTDTQYF
CDR3 DNA: TGTGCCAGCAGTCCCGGGACAGGGGATACCGATACGCAGTATTTT

CDR3 length: 13
D gene: -
V gene: TRBV7-2
J gene: TRBJ1-1
clone size: -
CDR3 protein: CASSLFTEAEAFF
CDR3 DNA: TGTGCCAGCAGCTTATTTACGGAAGCCGAAGCTTTCTTT

CDR3 length: 17
D gene: TRBD2
V gene: TRBV5-1
J gene: TRBJ2-3
clone size: few
CDR3 protein: CASSSKLAGGPVDTQYF
CDR3 DNA: TGCGCCAGCAGCTCAAAACTAGCGGGAGGGCCTGTAGATACGCAGTATTTT

CDR3 length: 14
D gene: TRBD1
V gene: TRBV6-2/TRBV6-3
J gene: TRBJ2-2
clone size: few
CDR3 protein: CASSLYRGVGELFF
CDR3 DNA: TGTGCCAGCAGCCTATACAGGGGCGTCGGGGAGCTGTTTTTT

CDR3 length: 13
D gene: -
V gene: TRBV20-1
J gene: TRBJ1-4
clone size: few
CDR3 protein: CSASIGVGEKLFF
CDR3 DNA: TGCAGTGCTAGTATCGGGGTGGGAGAAAAACTGTTTTTT

CDR3 length: 16
D gene: TRBD1
V gene: TRBV12-3/TRBV12-4
J gene: TRBJ2-3
clone size: many
CDR3 protein: CASSSVQGAGTDTQYF
CDR3 DNA: TGTGCCAGCAGTTCCGTACAGGGGGCTGGCACAGATACGCAGTATTTT

CDR3 length: 16
D gene: -
V gene: TRBV5-1
J gene: TRBJ2-1
clone size: few
CDR3 protein: CASSVVRDSLGGEQFF
CDR3 DNA: TGCGCCAGCAGTGTTGTAAGGGACAGCCTGGGGGGTGAGCAGTTCTTC

CDR3 length: 15
D gene: TRBD1
V gene: TRBV12-3/TRBV12-4
J gene: TRBJ2-2
clone size: few
CDR3 protein: CASTPRQGAGGELFF
CDR3 DNA: TGTGCCAGCACCCCTCGACAGGGGGCAGGCGGGGAGCTGTTTTTT

CDR3 length: 13
D gene: -
V gene: TRBV5-1
J gene: TRBJ1-6
clone size: -
CDR3 protein: CASSLEAGSPLHF
CDR3 DNA: TGCGCCAGCAGCTTGGAGGCGGGCTCGCCCCTCCACTTT

CDR3 length: 15
D gene: -
V gene: TRBV15
J gene: TRBJ2-7
clone size: -
CDR3 protein: CATSRDPGTTYEQYF
CDR3 DNA: TGTGCCACCAGCAGAGACCCCGGGACCACCTACGAGCAGTACTTC

CDR3 length: 13
D gene: -
V gene: TRBV11-2
J gene: TRBJ1-1
clone size: many
CDR3 protein: CASSLVGATEAFF
CDR3 DNA: TGTGCCAGCAGCTTAGTCGGGGCCACTGAAGCTTTCTTT